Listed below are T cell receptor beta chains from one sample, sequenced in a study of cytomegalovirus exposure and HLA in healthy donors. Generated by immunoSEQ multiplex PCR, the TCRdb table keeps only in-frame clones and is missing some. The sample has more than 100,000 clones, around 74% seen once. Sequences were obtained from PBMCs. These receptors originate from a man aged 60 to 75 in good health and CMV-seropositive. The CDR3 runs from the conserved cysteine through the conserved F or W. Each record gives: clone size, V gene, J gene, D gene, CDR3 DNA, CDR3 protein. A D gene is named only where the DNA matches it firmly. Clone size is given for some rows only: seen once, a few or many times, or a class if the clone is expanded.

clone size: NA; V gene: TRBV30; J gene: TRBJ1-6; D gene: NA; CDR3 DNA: TGTGCCTGGAGAGTCGGGGGGGGAAGTTCACCCCTCCACTTT; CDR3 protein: CAWRVGGGSSPLHF
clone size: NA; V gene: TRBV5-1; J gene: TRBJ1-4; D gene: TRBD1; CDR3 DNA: TGCGCCAGCAGCTTGGGTCAGGGGGCGAGTATTGGAAAACTGTTTTTT; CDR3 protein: CASSLGQGASIGKLFF
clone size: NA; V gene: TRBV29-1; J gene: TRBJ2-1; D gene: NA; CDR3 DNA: TGCAGCGTTTCCGCGACAGGAAGGTCCACGTTGGGTGAGCAGTTCTTC; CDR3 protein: CSVSATGRSTLGEQFF
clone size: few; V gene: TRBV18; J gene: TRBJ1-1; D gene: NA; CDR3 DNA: TGTGCCAGCTCACTCCTCCGGGAGAACACTGAAGCTTTCTTT; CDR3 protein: CASSLLRENTEAFF
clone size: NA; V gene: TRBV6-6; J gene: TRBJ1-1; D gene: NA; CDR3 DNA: TGTGCCAGCAGTGGTCAAGGGGGTTCCACTGAAGCTTTCTTT; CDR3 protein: CASSGQGGSTEAFF
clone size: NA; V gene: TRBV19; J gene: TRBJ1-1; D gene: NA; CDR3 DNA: TGTGCCAGTACCTCCTTAAGCAGGGAGGGCACTGAAGCTTTCTTT; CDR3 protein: CASTSLSREGTEAFF
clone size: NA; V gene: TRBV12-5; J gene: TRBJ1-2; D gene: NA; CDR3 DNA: TGTGCTAGTGGTTTGGCCTCCGGGACAACCCACTATGGCTACACCTTC; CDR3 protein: CASGLASGTTHYGYTF
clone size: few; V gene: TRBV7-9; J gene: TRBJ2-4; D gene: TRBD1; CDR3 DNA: TGTGCCAGCACCCGAAGGTTATCTCCAGGGGGCTTTACGAACATTCAGTACTTC; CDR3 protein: CASTRRLSPGGFTNIQYF
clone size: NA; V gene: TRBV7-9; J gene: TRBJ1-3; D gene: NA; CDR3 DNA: TGTGCCAGCAGGCCTTTATCAGCTGGAAACACCATATATTTT; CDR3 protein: CASRPLSAGNTIYF
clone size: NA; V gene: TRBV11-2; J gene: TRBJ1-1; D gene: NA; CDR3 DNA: TGTGCCAGCAGCCACCCAGGGGAGAACACTGAAGCTTTCTTT; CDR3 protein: CASSHPGENTEAFF
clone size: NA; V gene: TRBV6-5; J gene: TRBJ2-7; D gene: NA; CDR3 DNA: TGTGCCAGCACCATCAGGTACGAGCAGTACTTC; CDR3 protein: CASTIRYEQYF
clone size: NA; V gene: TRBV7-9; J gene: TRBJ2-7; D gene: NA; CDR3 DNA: TGTGCCAGCAGCGGAGAGGGACACGCCCTCTACGAGCAGTACTTC; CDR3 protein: CASSGEGHALYEQYF
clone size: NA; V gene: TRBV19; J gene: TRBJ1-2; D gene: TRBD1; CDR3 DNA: TGTGCCAGTAGTATAGAGGGCAGGGGGCTAATCGTCTACACCTTC; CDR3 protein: CASSIEGRGLIVYTF
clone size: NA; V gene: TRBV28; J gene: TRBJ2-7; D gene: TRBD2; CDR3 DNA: TGTGCCAGCAGTTTTGGACTAGCGGGCCGAGGGACCTACGAGCAGTACTTC; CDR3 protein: CASSFGLAGRGTYEQYF
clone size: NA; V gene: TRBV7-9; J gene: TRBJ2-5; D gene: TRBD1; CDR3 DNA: TGTGCCAGCAGCGTACAGGGGGCGGAGACCCAGTACTTC; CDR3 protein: CASSVQGAETQYF
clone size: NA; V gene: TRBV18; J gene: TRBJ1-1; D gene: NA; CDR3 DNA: TGTGCCAGCTCACCACTAAACAGGGAGGAAGCTTTCTTT; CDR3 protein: CASSPLNREEAFF
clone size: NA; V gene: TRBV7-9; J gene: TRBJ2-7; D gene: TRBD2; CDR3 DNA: TGTGCCAGCAGTTTTAGCGGGAGGGCCCACGAGCAGTACTTC; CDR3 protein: CASSFSGRAHEQYF